The T cell receptor (beta chain) under discussion was sequenced for a study of blood T cell repertoires in COVID-19. In the study overall: The United States, Italy and Spain provided the acute and convalescent COVID-19 samples. Nucleic acid was either cDNA or gDNA, and it came from T cells, B-cell-depleted T cells, or PBMCs.

The CDR3 runs to 15 residues. From germline, CDR1 is MGHRA and CDR2 YSYEKL. Unmatched junction bases numbered 8, after V lost 3 bases and J lost 7 bases. Authors' methods: By means of reference gene primer amplification, nucleated cell counts were estimated. Generated by immunoSEQ multiplex PCR, the TCRdb table keeps only in-frame clones and is missing some. The V and J calls and the clone size are those of that table, but D and trimming were determined from the DNA. The table shows roughly 100,000 clones, with roughly 85% occurring only once. The TCR comes from a woman aged 80 or older with acute or convalescent COVID-19. The specimen sequenced was peripheral blood. The chain combines TRBV4-1 with TRBJ1-2; the match to TRBD1 covers 10 bases. CDR3 DNA: TGCGCCAGCAGCCAGGGCCCCGGGACAGGGGCTGGCTACACCTTC. Protein: CASSQGPGTGAGYTF.